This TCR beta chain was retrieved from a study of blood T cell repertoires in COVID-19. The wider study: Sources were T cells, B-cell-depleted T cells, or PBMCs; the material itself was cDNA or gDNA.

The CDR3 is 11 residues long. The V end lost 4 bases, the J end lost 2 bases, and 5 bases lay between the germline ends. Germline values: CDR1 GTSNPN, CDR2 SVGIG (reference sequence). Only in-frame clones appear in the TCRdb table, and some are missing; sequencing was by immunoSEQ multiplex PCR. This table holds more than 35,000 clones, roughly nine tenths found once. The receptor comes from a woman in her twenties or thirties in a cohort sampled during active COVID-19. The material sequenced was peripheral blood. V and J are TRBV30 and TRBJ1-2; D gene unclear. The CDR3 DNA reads TGTGCCTGGAAGAGGAACTATGGCTACACCTTC. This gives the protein CAWKRNYGYTF. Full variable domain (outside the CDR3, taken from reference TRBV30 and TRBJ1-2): SQTIHQWPATLVQPVGSPLSLECTVEGTSNPNLYWYRQAAGRGLQLLFYSVGIGQISSEVPQNLSASRPQDRQFILSSKKLLLSDSGFYLCAWKRNYGYTFGSGTRLTVV.